One sample yielded the 30 T cell receptor beta chains listed below, sequenced in a study of blood T cells in healthy people across ages. Through a sample-barcoded 5' primer and a J-beta primer mix, a second PCR was run for about 6 to 12 cycles. A single record per CDR3 protein comes from TCRdb applying MiXCR to the 5' RACE reads. The table has fewer than 2,000,000 distinct CDR3 sequences, 30% to 35% seen once; the top ten hold approximately 10%. Material for sequencing was blood. The origin of the receptors is a woman in her twenties or thirties in good health.

The table lists this clonotype with many counts. V gene TRBV7-8 combines with J gene TRBJ2-7; 9 bases line up with TRBD1. The V gene end was trimmed by 5 bases and the J gene end by 5 bases; junction bases not matched to a gene: 4. In germline, CDR1 is SGHVS, CDR2 FQNEAQ. The CDR3 length is 13 residues. CDR3 protein: CASSQDRGHEQYF. The CDR3 region has the DNA TGTGCCAGCAGCCAGGACAGGGGTCACGAGCAGTACTTC.

This clonotype was seen a few times. The chain links TRBV3-1 to TRBJ2-7; TRBD2 aligns across 9 bases. Germline CDR1 and CDR2: LGHDT and YNNKEL (reference sequence). This CDR3 has 15 amino acids. J was trimmed by 2 bases and V by 1 base; bases with no gene match: 3. The CDR3 sequence: CASSQVGTSTYEQYF. In DNA, the CDR3 is TGTGCCAGCAGCCAAGTGGGGACTAGCACCTACGAGCAGTACTTC.

The chain joins TRBV6-1 to TRBJ1-1; TRBD1 matches at 9 bases. Germline-derived CDR1 and CDR2 are MNHNS and SASEGT. The CDR3 is made up of 15 amino acids. Losses at the gene ends were 3 bases for V and 3 bases for J; bases not matched to a gene: 5. The CDR3 protein is CASSDHRGQDTEAFF. The DNA for the CDR3 is TGTGCCAGCAGTGACCACAGGGGGCAAGACACTGAAGCTTTCTTT.

V is TRBV9 and J is TRBJ2-1, with D perhaps TRBD1 (7 bases). The V gene lost 6 bases and the J gene lost 9 bases, with 19 bases spanning the gap. The CDR3 has 14 amino acids. Germline V CDR1 and CDR2: SGDLS, YYNGEE. The CDR3 spells CASTPGGGRSEQFF. The DNA for the CDR3 is TGTGCCAGCACCCCAGGGGGAGGCCGGAGTGAGCAGTTCTTC.

The chain recombines TRBV20-1 with TRBJ2-1; possibly TRBD1 for D (7 bases). The CDR3 spans 16 residues. Trimming took 0 bases from V and 3 from J, leaving 15 bases between them. Germline assignment: CDR1 DFQATT and CDR2 SNEGSKA (reference sequence). The CDR3 DNA follows: TGCAGTGCTAGAGATTATGGAGGGGGCGACTACAATGAGCAGTTCTTC. This codes for CSARDYGGGDYNEQFF.

CDR3 coding DNA: TGCGCCAGCAGCCGCCCTGGCGGGGGGGCCTACAATGAGCAGTTCTTC. Protein sequence: CASSRPGGGAYNEQFF. V gene TRBV4-1 combines with J gene TRBJ2-1; TRBD2 aligns across 9 bases. Germline V lookup: CDR1 MGHRA, CDR2 YSYEKL. CDR3 length: 16 amino acids. J was trimmed by 2 bases and V by 4 bases; bases with no gene match: 6.

The V and J genes are TRBV3-1 and TRBJ2-7, with D perhaps TRBD1 (7 bases). The ends were cut back, 2 bases at V and 3 bases at J, with 14 bases in the middle. The CDR3 is 15 residues long. From germline, CDR1 is LGHDT and CDR2 YNNKEL (reference sequence). Here the CDR3 reads CASSQRSGGIYEQYF. The CDR3 DNA reads TGTGCCAGCAGCCAACGGTCAGGGGGGATCTACGAGCAGTACTTC.

The rearrangement joins TRBV20-1 to TRBJ2-1; tentatively, D is TRBD2 (5 bases). Germline assignment: CDR1 DFQATT and CDR2 SNEGSKA (reference sequence). Trimming shortened V by 4 bases and J by 4 bases, and 11 bases separated the two germline ends. The CDR3 is 13 amino acids. CDR3 loop: CSAKERRYNEQFF. The CDR3 bases are TGCAGTGCTAAGGAGCGGAGATACAATGAGCAGTTCTTC.

Regarding this clonotype: A much bigger clone sits one base away, suggesting this may be a read error. The chain joins TRBV5-6 to TRBJ1-1; 7 bases match TRBD1. The CDR3 is made up of 15 amino acids. V trimming: 0 bases; J trimming: 1 base; junction bases outside the gene matches: 3. Per germline, CDR1 SGHDT and CDR2 YYEEEE. The CDR3 sequence: CASSLADRANTEAFF. CDR3 coding DNA: TGTGCCAGCAGCTTGGCCGACAGGGCGAACACTGAAGCTTTCTTT.

This clonotype was seen more than once but under ten times. This chain connects TRBV6-6 to TRBJ2-4, with D possibly being TRBD2 (5 bases). Germline V gene lookup returns CDR1 MNHNY and CDR2 SVGAGI (reference sequence). The CDR3 sequence is 17 residues long. V was trimmed by 5 bases and J by 0 bases, leaving 17 bases between them. The CDR3 DNA reads as TGTGCCAGCAGTCCCCTAAATGTAGCGCTAGCCAAAAACATTCAGTACTTC. Translation: CASSPLNVALAKNIQYF.

This clonotype has just a few counts. The chain employs TRBV29-1 and TRBJ1-2, with D maybe TRBD1 (5 bases). Deletions cut 4 bases from V and 3 bases from J, with 9 bases between. Germline V gene data show CDR1 as SQVTM and CDR2 as ANQGSEA. The CDR3 extends over 12 amino acids. DNA for the CDR3: TGCAGCGTTGGTCGGGGGGACTATGGCTACACCTTC. Translation gives CSVGRGDYGYTF.

The chain employs TRBV9 and TRBJ2-3; the match to TRBD1 covers 9 bases. The germline V gene has CDR1 SGDLS and CDR2 YYNGEE. Trimming at V came to 4 bases and at J to 4 bases, leaving 7 bases not matched to a gene. The CDR3 sequence is 15 residues long. The DNA of the CDR3 is TGTGCCAGCAGCCCGGGGGGACAGGGAGCAGATACGCAGTATTTT. Protein product: CASSPGGQGADTQYF.

The rearrangement uses TRBV7-9 and TRBJ2-5, with D perhaps matching TRBD2 (6 bases). The CDR3 has 15 amino acids. Looked up from germline, CDR1 is SEHNR and CDR2 is FQNEAQ (reference sequence). V was cut by 0 bases and J by 9 bases, with 17 bases left in between. CDR3 nucleotide sequence: TGTGCCAGCAGCTTAGCCCGCGACCGATGGGAGGCCCAGTACTTC. Translating gives CASSLARDRWEAQYF.

This chain uses TRBV6-1 with TRBJ2-5, with 12 bases matching TRBD2. After removal of 4 bases from V and 5 bases from J, the junction contained 8 bases not matched to a gene. Germline lookup yields CDR1 MNHNS and CDR2 SASEGT. There are 16 residues in the CDR3. The chain's CDR3 is CASSASLAGGVETQYF. CDR3 nucleotide sequence: TGTGCCAGCAGTGCCTCGCTAGCGGGAGGGGTGGAGACCCAGTACTTC.

This sequence joins TRBV30 and TRBJ2-3, with TRBD1 matching over 7 bases. CDR3 size: 15 residues. V gave up 2 bases and J gave up 1 base; unmatched junction bases: 6. Germline CDR1 is GTSNPN and CDR2 is SVGIG (reference sequence). The CDR3 region has the DNA TGTGCCTGGAGTATAGGGGGCAAGGGCACAGATACGCAGTATTTT. The encoded protein is CAWSIGGKGTDTQYF.

J is TRBJ2-1 and V is TRBV20-1; D not certain. Trimming cost V 3 bases and J 4 bases, with 13 bases left between them. Germline loops: CDR1 DFQATT, CDR2 SNEGSKA (reference sequence). The CDR3 loop spans 14 amino acids. The DNA for the CDR3 is TGCAGTGCTAGCCGATTGCCACTTTACAATGAGCAGTTCTTC. Encoded protein: CSASRLPLYNEQFF.

The chain links TRBV11-2 to TRBJ1-4; D ambiguous. Trimming pared 5 bases from V and 5 bases from J, leaving 15 bases between. In germline, CDR1 is SGHAT, CDR2 FQNNGV. The CDR3 contains 15 residues. For the CDR3, the DNA is TGTGCCAGCAGCCCCTCGAGGCAGAAAAATGAAAAACTGTTTTTT. This encodes CASSPSRQKNEKLFF.

This clonotype was counted many times. The chain employs TRBV4-2 and TRBJ1-2; a weak D match, TRBD1 (5 bases). V was cut by 3 bases and J by 7 bases, with 18 bases left in between. The CDR3 extends over 15 amino acids. Germline CDR1 LGHNA, CDR2 YNFKEQ. As DNA, the CDR3 is TGTGCCAGCAGCCAGACCCCTGGAGCGAGGGGTGGCTACACCTTC. Its translation is CASSQTPGARGGYTF.

V usage is TRBV6-5 and J usage is TRBJ2-1; 10 bases align to TRBD1. Per germline, CDR1 MNHEY and CDR2 SVGAGI. V shed 8 bases and J 5 bases; nucleotides not matched to a gene: 3. This CDR3 comprises 13 residues. The CDR3 DNA sequence: TGTGCCAGCCTAGGGACAGGGGACAATGAGCAGTTCTTC. Translating gives CASLGTGDNEQFF.

This clonotype was seen a handful of times. The chain recombines TRBV28 with TRBJ1-2, with D unresolved. This CDR3 has 14 amino acids. The germline V gene encodes CDR1 MDHEN and CDR2 SYDVKM. The V and J ends lost 0 bases and 8 bases respectively, with 13 bases between them. CDR3 residues: CASSLWRGYHGYTF. The DNA of the CDR3 is TGTGCCAGCAGTTTATGGCGGGGTTATCACGGCTACACCTTC.

This clonotype has just a few counts. This sequence joins TRBV6-6 and TRBJ2-1; 7 nucleotides match TRBD2. CDR3 length equals 16 residues. Per germline, CDR1 MNHNY and CDR2 SVGAGI (reference sequence). V lost 7 bases and J lost 6; bases outside the gene matches: 15. The CDR3 sequence is CASTNGGEGSGNEQFF. The DNA for the CDR3 is TGTGCCAGCACCAACGGAGGGGAGGGCTCTGGCAATGAGCAGTTCTTC.

This clonotype was counted many times. CDR3 coding DNA: TGTGCCAGCAGGCACAGGGGGTTTTACAATGAGCAGTTCTTC. Translating it yields CASRHRGFYNEQFF. This chain connects TRBV6-4 to TRBJ2-1, with TRBD1 identical over 8 bases. J lost 4 bases, V lost 6 bases, and 5 bases had no gene match. In germline, CDR1 is MRHNA, CDR2 SNTAGT. The CDR3 sequence is 14 residues long.

This sequence joins TRBV4-1 and TRBJ2-1; the match to TRBD2 covers 10 bases. The CDR3 contains 13 residues. V gave up 1 base and J gave up 15 bases; unmatched junction bases: 6. Germline V gene sequence: CDR1 MGHRA, CDR2 YSYEKL. The chain's CDR3 is CASSQVTGLAPFF. CDR3 nucleotides: TGCGCCAGCAGCCAAGTCACGGGACTAGCGCCGTTCTTC.

The chain carries TRBV20-1 and TRBJ2-4, with D uncertain. The J call is in doubt because the DNA end fits TRBJ2-7 better. The CDR3 sequence is 13 residues long. From germline, CDR1 is DFQATT and CDR2 SNEGSKA (reference sequence). In DNA, the CDR3 is TGCAGTGCTGAGAGCTGGGGAAGCTACGAGCAGTACTTC. Translated: CSAESWGSYEQYF.

The chain employs TRBV5-1 and TRBJ2-1; D may be TRBD2 (7 bases). Looked up from germline, CDR1 is SGHRS and CDR2 is YFSETQ. The CDR3 length is 15 residues. V lost 0 bases, J lost 7 bases, and 14 bases lay in between. The CDR3, as DNA: TGCGCCAGCAGCTTGGCCCATGGGGGGGCAAATGAGCAGTTCTTC. Its translation is CASSLAHGGANEQFF.

This clonotype was picked up a small number of times. The genes are TRBV29-1 and TRBJ2-7; 14 bases align to TRBD2. Trimming at V came to 6 bases and at J to 1 base, leaving 14 bases not matched to a gene. The CDR3 spans 18 residues. Germline values: CDR1 SQVTM, CDR2 ANQGSEA. CDR3 coding DNA: TGCAGCGTCGTACTGGGACTAGCGGGAGAAGGGGGTTCCTACGAGCAGTACTTC. It codes for CSVVLGLAGEGGSYEQYF.

The rearrangement links TRBV20-1 to TRBJ1-2; 7 nucleotides line up with TRBD1. This CDR3 has 12 residues. V was pared by 6 bases and J by 2 bases, with 3 bases of the junction left unmatched. Per germline, CDR1 DFQATT and CDR2 SNEGSKA (reference sequence). CDR3 DNA sequence: TGCAGTGCGACAGGGAAGAACTATGGCTACACCTTC. This codes for CSATGKNYGYTF.

The V call is TRBV27, the J call TRBJ1-2, with D possibly TRBD1 on 6 matching bases. Trimming removed 5 bases at V and 8 bases at J, with 18 bases between. The CDR3 contains 14 residues. Germline-derived CDR1 and CDR2 are MNHEY and SMNVEV (reference sequence). CDR3 in amino acids: CASSVGGGSEGYTF. For the CDR3, the DNA is TGTGCCAGCAGTGTAGGGGGGGGGTCGGAAGGCTACACCTTC.

In this sample, this clonotype turned up a few times. The chain is built from TRBV5-1 and TRBJ2-5; the D gene is possibly TRBD2 (5 bases). With 1 base removed from V and 3 bases from J, the gap between germline ends came to 13 bases. The CDR3 runs to 15 residues. The germline CDR1 and CDR2 sequences are SGHRS and YFSETQ. CDR3 region: CASSLPRGQEETQYF. The CDR3 DNA sequence: TGCGCCAGCAGCTTGCCTCGGGGTCAGGAAGAGACCCAGTACTTC.

The chain links TRBV9 to TRBJ1-4; 8 bases align to TRBD1. V shed 3 bases and J 6 bases; nucleotides not matched to a gene: 1. There are 13 residues in the CDR3. The germline CDR1 and CDR2 sequences are SGDLS and YYNGEE. The CDR3, as DNA: TGTGCCAGCAGCGAGACAGGGGATGAAAAACTGTTTTTT. It specifies CASSETGDEKLFF.